Detailed here is one TCR beta chain. The data originate from a study of T cell responses to AZD1222 COVID-19 vaccine. Clones were read by immunoSEQ multiplex PCR, and TCRdb kept only the in-frame ones, dropping some. The sample has 150,000 to 200,000 clones, 90% to 95% seen once. The CDR3 spans 15 residues. V gave up 6 bases and J gave up 5 bases; unmatched junction bases: 6. Germline loops: CDR1 MNHEY, CDR2 SMNVEV (reference sequence). The sequencing used peripheral blood, collected on day 0 of AZD1222 vaccination. This receptor was obtained from an adult in good health. This chain joins TRBV27 and TRBJ2-1; 11 bases line up with TRBD2. The DNA of the CDR3 is TGTGCCAGCAGCCGTCTAGCGGGAGGCCACAATGAGCAGTTCTTC. Protein: CASSRLAGGHNEQFF.